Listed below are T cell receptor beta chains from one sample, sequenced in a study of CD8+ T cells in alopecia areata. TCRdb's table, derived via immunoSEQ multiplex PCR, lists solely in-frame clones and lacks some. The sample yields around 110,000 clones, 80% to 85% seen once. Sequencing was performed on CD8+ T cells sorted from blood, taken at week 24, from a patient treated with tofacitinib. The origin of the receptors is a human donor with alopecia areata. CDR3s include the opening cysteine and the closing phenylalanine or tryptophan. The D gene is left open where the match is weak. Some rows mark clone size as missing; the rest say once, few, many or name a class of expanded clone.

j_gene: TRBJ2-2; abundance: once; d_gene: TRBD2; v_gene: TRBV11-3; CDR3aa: CASSDSPGGGNTGELFF; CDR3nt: TGTGCCAGCAGCGACTCCCCGGGGGGGGGAAACACCGGGGAGCTGTTTTTT
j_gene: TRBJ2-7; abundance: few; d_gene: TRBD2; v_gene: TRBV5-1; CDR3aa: CASSPSGGGFGFLYEQYF; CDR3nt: TGCGCCAGCAGCCCCTCCGGGGGGGGGTTTGGGTTCCTCTACGAGCAGTACTTC
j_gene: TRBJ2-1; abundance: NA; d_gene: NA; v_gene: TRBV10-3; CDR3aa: CAISVPGNEQFF; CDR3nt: TGTGCCATCAGTGTCCCGGGAAATGAGCAGTTCTTC
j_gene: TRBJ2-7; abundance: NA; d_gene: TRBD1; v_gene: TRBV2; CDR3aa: CASSEPTGYRYF; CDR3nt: TGTGCCAGCAGTGAGCCGACAGGGTATCGGTACTTC
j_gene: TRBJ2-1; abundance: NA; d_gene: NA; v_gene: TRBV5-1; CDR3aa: CASSSAGTGGIGEQFF; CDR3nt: TGCGCCAGCAGCTCTGCCGGGACCGGCGGGATCGGTGAGCAGTTCTTC
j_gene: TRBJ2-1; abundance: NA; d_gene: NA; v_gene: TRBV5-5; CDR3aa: CASSLFIDNGNEQFF; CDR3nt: TGTGCCAGCAGCTTGTTTATAGACAACGGGAATGAGCAGTTCTTC
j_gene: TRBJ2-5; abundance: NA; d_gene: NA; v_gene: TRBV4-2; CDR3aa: CASSPPGPGETQYF; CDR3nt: TGTGCCAGCAGCCCCCCCGGGCCGGGAGAGACCCAGTACTTC
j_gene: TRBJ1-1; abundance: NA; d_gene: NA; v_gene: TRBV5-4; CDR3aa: CASSLDAGITEAFF; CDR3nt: TGTGCCAGCAGCTTGGATGCGGGGATAACTGAAGCTTTCTTT
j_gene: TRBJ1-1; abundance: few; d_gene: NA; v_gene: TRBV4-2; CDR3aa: CASSQEGAQNTEAFF; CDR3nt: TGTGCCAGCAGCCAAGAGGGGGCGCAGAACACTGAAGCTTTCTTT
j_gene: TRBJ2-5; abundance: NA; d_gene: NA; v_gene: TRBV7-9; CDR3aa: CASSLAAGGFQETQYF; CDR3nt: TGTGCCAGCAGCTTAGCGGCAGGCGGGTTTCAAGAGACCCAGTACTTC
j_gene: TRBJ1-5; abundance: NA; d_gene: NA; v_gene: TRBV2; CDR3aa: CASSEGVPPQPQHF; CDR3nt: TGTGCCAGCAGTGAAGGGGTCCCCCCTCAGCCCCAGCATTTT
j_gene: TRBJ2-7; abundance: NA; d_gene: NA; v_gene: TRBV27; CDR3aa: CASSLSIGSVTYEQYF; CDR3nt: TGTGCCAGCAGTTTATCAATAGGGTCGGTGACCTACGAGCAGTACTTC
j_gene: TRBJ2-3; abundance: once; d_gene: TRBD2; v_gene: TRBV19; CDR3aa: CASSLERGGTDTQYF; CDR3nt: TGTGCCAGTAGTCTTGAGCGGGGAGGCACAGATACGCAGTATTTT
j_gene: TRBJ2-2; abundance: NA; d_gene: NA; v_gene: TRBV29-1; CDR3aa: CSVVGHAGELFF; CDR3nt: TGCAGCGTGGTCGGACATGCCGGGGAGCTGTTTTTT
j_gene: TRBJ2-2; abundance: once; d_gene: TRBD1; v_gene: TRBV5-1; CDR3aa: CASWTGTGVTGELFF; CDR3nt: TGCGCCAGCTGGACCGGGACAGGGGTTACCGGGGAGCTGTTTTTT
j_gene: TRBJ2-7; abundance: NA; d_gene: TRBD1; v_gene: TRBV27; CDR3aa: CASSSPGTGSYEQYF; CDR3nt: TGTGCCAGCAGTTCTCCCGGGACAGGTTCCTACGAGCAGTACTTC
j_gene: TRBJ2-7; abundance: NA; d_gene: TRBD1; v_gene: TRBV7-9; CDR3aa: CASSLVGQGLHEQYF; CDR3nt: TGTGCCAGCAGCTTAGTGGGACAGGGGTTACACGAGCAGTACTTC
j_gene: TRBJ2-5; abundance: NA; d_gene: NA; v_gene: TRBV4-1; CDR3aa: CASSPLPGPQETQYF; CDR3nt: TGCGCCAGCAGCCCGCTCCCCGGGCCTCAAGAGACCCAGTACTTC
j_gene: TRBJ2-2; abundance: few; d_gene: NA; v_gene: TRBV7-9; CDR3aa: CAPRGSGELFF; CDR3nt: TGTGCCCCGCGTGGGTCCGGGGAGCTGTTTTTT
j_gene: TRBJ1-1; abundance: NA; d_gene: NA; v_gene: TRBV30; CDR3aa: CALNLDGSLVLRTEAFF; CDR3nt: TGTGCCTTAAACCTGGACGGATCCTTGGTTTTGCGGACTGAAGCTTTCTTT
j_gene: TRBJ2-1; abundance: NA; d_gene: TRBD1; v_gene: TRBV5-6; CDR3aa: CASSSARTGIGYNEQFF; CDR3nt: TGTGCCAGCAGCTCCGCTCGGACAGGGATTGGATACAATGAGCAGTTCTTC
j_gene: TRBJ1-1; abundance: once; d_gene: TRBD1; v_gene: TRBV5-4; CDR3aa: CASSLSWDRGRDTEAFF; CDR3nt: TGTGCCAGCAGCTTATCATGGGACAGGGGTCGGGACACTGAAGCTTTCTTT
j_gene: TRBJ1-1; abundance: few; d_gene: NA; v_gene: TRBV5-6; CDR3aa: CASSRRVPRGTEAFF; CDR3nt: TGTGCCAGCAGCCGCAGGGTGCCCCGTGGCACTGAAGCTTTCTTT
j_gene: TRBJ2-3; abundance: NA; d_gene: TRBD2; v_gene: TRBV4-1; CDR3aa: CASSKATSGGTDTQYF; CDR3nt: TGCGCCAGCAGTAAGGCGACTAGCGGGGGCACAGATACGCAGTATTTT
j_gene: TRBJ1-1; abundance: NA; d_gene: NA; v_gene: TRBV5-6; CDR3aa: CASSPGAGFNEAFF; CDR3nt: TGTGCCAGCAGCCCCGGGGCAGGGTTTAATGAAGCTTTCTTT
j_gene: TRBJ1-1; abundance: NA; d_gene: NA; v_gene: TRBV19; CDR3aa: CASGGWGTEAFF; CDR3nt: TGTGCCAGTGGGGGGTGGGGCACTGAAGCTTTCTTT
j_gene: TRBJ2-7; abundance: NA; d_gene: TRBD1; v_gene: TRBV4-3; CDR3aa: CASSHPAWGQGAEEQYF; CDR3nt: TGCGCCAGCAGCCATCCCGCTTGGGGACAGGGGGCTGAAGAGCAGTACTTC
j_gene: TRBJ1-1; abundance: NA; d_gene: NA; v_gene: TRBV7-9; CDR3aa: CASRPPGGPLGTEAFF; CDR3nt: TGTGCCAGCAGGCCACCTGGGGGTCCCCTCGGAACTGAAGCTTTCTTT
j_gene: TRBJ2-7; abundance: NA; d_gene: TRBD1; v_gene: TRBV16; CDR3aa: CASSLGTAYYEQYF; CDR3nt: TGTGCCAGCAGCCTAGGGACAGCCTACTACGAGCAGTACTTC
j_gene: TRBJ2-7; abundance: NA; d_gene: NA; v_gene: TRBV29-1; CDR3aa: CSVSDTNSYEQYF; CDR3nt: TGCAGCGTTAGTGACACAAACTCCTACGAGCAGTACTTC
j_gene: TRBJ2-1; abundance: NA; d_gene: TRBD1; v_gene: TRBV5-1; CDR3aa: CASSLWGQNNEQFF; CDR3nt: TGCGCCAGCAGCCTTTGGGGACAGAACAATGAGCAGTTCTTC
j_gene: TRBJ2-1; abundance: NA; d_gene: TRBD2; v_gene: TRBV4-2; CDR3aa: CASSRSGGAYNEQFF; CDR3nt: TGTGCCAGCAGCCGCAGCGGGGGGGCGTACAATGAGCAGTTCTTC
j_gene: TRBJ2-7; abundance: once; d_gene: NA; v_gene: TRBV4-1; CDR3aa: CASSHDPRDEQYF; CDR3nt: TGCGCCAGCAGCCATGACCCCCGGGACGAGCAGTACTTC
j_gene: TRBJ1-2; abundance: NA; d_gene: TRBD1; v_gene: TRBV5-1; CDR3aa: CASSLGTGGESGYTF; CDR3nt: TGCGCCAGCAGCTTGGGGACAGGGGGCGAAAGTGGCTACACCTTC
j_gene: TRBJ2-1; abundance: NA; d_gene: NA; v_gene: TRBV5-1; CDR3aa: CASSAPGRLNEQFF; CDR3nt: TGCGCCAGCAGCGCCCCGGGACGCCTCAATGAGCAGTTCTTC
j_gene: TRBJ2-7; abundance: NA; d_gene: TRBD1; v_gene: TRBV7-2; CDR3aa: CASSSPTGVIYEQYF; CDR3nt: TGTGCCAGCAGTTCCCCGACAGGGGTGATCTACGAGCAGTACTTC
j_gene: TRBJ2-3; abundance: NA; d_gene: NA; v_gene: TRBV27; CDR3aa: CASSYGGTDTQYF; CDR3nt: TGTGCCAGCAGTTACGGTGGCACAGATACGCAGTATTTT
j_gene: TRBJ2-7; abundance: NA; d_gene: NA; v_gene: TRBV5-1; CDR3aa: CASSLEGPDEQYF; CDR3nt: TGCGCCAGCAGCTTGGAGGGTCCCGACGAGCAGTACTTC
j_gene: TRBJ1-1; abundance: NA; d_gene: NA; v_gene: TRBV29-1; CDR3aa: CSVLHTEAFF; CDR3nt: TGCAGCGTCTTACACACTGAAGCTTTCTTT
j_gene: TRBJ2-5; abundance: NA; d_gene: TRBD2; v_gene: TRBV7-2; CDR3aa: CASSLELGLAGVPLETQYF; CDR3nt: TGTGCCAGCAGCTTAGAATTGGGACTAGCGGGGGTACCGCTCGAGACCCAGTACTTC
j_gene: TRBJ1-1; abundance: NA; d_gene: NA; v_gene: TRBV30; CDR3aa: CAWSSGSGRFEAFF; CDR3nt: TGTGCCTGGAGTTCAGGTTCAGGGCGCTTTGAAGCTTTCTTT
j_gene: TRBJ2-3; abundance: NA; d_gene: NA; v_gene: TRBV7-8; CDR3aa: CASSLGGTDTQYF; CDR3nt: TGTGCCAGCAGCTTAGGGGGCACAGATACGCAGTATTTT